The subject of this entry is one TCR beta chain. Its specificity is unknown. These data are taken from a study of cytomegalovirus exposure and HLA in healthy donors. Study outcomes and limitations: Three CMV-associated chains proved CMV antigen-specific in vitro. Cytomegalovirus status was reportedly diagnosed by the classifier with high sensitivity and specificity. In the 120 or so validation repertoires, about 94% of cluster scores exceeded 0, per a later analysis.

The V gene's germline CDR1 is MNHEY and CDR2 SVGAGI. This CDR3 is 15 amino acids long. Trimming cost V 0 bases and J 3 bases; bases outside gene matches: 5. Measured with immunoSEQ multiplex PCR; TCRdb has only the in-frame clones, and not every one. This sample yields over 60,000 clones, of which 85% to 95% are seen a single time; approximately 3.5% belongs to the top ten. The sample taken for sequencing was PBMCs. The sequence derives from a man aged 18 to 30 in good health and CMV-seronegative. V gene TRBV6-5 combines with J gene TRBJ2-7; TRBD1 agrees at 7 bases. The CDR3 DNA reads TGTGCCAGCAGTTACTCAGCCGGGACAGACTACGAGCAGTACTTC. Amino acid sequence: CASSYSAGTDYEQYF.